Detailed here is one T cell receptor (beta chain). The CDR3 extends over 14 amino acids. V gave up 3 bases and J gave up 2 bases, with 9 bases separating them. From germline, CDR1 is SEHNR and CDR2 FQNEAQ (reference sequence). The PCR employed 60 Vbeta primers together with 13 Jbeta primers. Produced via immunoSEQ multiplex PCR; TCRdb's table is partial and in-frame only. The sample has about 140,000 clones, 82% seen once. This entry belongs to a study of cytomegalovirus exposure and HLA in healthy donors. The chain links TRBV7-9 to TRBJ2-3; weak D call: TRBD1 (6 bases). This sequence originates from a man younger than 30 in good health and CMV-seropositive. The sample was PBMCs. Here the CDR3 DNA reads TGTGCCAGCAGCTTCAGGGGCACCACAGATACGCAGTATTTT. Protein sequence: CASSFRGTTDTQYF.